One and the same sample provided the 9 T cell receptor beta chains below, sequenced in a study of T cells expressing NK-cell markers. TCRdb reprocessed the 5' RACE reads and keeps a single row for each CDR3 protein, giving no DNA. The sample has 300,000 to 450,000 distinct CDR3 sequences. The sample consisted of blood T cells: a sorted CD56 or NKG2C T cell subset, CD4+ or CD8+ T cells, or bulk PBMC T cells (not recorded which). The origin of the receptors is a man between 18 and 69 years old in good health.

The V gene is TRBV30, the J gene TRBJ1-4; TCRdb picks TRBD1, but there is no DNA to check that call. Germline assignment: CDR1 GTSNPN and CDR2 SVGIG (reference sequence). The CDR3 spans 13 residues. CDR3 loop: CAWSNNRGEKLFF.

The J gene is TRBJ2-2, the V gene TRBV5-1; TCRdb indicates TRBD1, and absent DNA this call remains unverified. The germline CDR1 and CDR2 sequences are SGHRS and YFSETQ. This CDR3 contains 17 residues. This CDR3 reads CASSLGGQGSLAGELFF.

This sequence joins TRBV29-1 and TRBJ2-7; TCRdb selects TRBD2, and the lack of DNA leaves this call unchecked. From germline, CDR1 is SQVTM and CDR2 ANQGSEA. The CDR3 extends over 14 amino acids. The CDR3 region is CSVGLAGSSYEQYF.

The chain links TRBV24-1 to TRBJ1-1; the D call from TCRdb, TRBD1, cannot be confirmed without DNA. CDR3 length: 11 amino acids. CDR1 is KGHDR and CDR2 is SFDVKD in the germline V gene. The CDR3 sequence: CAIGQDVLAFF.

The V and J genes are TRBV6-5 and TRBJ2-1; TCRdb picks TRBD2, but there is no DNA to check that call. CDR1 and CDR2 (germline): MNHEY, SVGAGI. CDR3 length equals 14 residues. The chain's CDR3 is CASSSRGYYNEQFF.

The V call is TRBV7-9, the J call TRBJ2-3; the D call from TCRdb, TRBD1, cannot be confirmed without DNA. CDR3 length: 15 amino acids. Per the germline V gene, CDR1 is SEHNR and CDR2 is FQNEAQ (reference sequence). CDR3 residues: CASSLTGAPADTQYF.

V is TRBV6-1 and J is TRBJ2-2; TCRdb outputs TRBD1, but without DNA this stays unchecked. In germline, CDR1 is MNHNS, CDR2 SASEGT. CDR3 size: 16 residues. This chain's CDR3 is CASSQLMGLSTGELFF.

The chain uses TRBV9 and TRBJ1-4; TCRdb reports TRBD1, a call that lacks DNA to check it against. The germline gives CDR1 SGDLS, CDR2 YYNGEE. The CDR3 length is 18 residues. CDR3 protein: CASSFGDSPTHFNEKLFF.

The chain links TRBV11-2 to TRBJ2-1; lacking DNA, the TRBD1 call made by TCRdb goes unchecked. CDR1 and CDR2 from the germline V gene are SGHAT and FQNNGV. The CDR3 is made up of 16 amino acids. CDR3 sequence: CASSLLTGGTYNEQFF.